The clone carrying this T cell receptor beta chain was seen a single time. CDR3 size: 13 residues. Trimming pared 0 bases from V and 2 bases from J, leaving 5 bases between. CDR1 is SGHRS, CDR2 YFSETQ, per germline. Assay: immunoSEQ multiplex PCR; the TCRdb copy retains only in-frame clones and omits some. The sample contains some 46,000 clones, less than 90% of which appear only once. These data originate in a study of blood T cell repertoires in COVID-19. Study information: The United States, Italy and Spain were the sources of the acute and convalescent COVID-19 samples.

The receptor was isolated from a man aged 60 to 69 with active COVID-19. J is TRBJ1-2 and V is TRBV5-1; the D gene is possibly TRBD1 (5 bases). Sequences were obtained from peripheral blood. The CDR3 DNA is TGCGCCAGCAGCTTGGAGGGGAACTATGGCTACACCTTC. Its translation is CASSLEGNYGYTF.